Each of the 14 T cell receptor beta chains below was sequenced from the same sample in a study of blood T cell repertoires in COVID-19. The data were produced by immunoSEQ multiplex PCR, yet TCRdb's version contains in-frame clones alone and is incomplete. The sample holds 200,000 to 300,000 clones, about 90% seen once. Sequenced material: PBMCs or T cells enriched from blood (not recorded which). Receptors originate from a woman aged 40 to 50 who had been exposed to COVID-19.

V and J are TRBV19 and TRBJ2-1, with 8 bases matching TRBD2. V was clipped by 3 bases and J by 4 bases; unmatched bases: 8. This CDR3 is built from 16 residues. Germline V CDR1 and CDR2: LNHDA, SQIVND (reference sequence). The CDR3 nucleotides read TGTGCCAGTAGTATCCCCGGGGGGGCGCGATACAATGAGCAGTTCTTC. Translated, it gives CASSIPGGARYNEQFF.

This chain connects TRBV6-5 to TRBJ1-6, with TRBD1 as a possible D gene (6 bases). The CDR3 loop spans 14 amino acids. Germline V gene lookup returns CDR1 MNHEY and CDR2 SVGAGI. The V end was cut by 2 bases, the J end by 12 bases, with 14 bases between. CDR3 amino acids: CASSYTQGDGPLHF. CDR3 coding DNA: TGTGCCAGCAGTTACACACAGGGTGACGGACCCCTCCACTTT.

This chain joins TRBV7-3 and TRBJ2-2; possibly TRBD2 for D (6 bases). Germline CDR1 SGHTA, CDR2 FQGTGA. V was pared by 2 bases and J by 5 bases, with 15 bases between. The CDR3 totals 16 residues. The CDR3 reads CASSLDGGRATGELFF. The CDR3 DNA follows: TGTGCCAGCAGCTTAGACGGGGGTAGGGCAACCGGGGAGCTGTTTTTT.

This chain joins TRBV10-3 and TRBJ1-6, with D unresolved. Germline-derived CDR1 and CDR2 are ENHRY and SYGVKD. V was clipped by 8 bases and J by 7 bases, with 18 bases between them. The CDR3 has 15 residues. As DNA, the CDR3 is TGTGCCATCGGAGGTCCAGGATTGAGGAATTCACCCCTCCACTTT. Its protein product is CAIGGPGLRNSPLHF.

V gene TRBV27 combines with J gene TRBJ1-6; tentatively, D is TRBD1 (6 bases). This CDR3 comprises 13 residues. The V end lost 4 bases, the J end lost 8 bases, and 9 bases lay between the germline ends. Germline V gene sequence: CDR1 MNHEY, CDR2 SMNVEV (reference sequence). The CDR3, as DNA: TGTGCCAGCAGTTGGGGGCCGGATTCACCCCTCCACTTT. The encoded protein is CASSWGPDSPLHF.

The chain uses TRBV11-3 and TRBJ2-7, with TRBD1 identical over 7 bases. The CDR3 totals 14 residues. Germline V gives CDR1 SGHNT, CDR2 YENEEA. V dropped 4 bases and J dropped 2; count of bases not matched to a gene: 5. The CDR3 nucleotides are TGTGCCAGCAGCTCTGGGGACAGTACCTACGAGCAGTACGTC. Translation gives CASSSGDSTYEQYV.

The CDR3 DNA sequence: TGTGCCAGCAGTTCCAGAGGGGCGGGAGGGACAGATACGCAGTATTTT. It translates to CASSSRGAGGTDTQYF. V is TRBV6-5 and J is TRBJ2-3; 9 bases align to TRBD2. CDR1 MNHEY and CDR2 SVGAGI come from the germline V gene. With 4 bases clipped from V and 3 bases from J, the junction kept 8 bases outside the gene matches. The CDR3 runs 16 residues.

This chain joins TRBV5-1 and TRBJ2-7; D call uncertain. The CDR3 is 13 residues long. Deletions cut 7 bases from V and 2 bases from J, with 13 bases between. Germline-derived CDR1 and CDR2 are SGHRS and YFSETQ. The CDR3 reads CASGSVDTYEQYF. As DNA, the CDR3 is TGCGCCAGCGGGTCCGTCGACACCTACGAGCAGTACTTC.

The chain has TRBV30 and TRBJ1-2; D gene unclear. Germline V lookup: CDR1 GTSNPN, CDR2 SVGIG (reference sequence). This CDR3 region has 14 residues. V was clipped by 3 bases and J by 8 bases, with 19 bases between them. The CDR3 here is CAWRAGTTTGGYTF. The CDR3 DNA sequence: TGTGCCTGGAGGGCGGGTACTACTACTGGGGGCTACACCTTC.

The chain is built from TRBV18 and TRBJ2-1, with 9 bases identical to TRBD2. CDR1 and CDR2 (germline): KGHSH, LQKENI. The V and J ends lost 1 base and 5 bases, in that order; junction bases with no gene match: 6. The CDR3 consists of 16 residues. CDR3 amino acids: CASSPQGGGAHNEQFF. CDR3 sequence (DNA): TGTGCCAGCTCACCACAAGGCGGGGGGGCACACAATGAGCAGTTCTTC.

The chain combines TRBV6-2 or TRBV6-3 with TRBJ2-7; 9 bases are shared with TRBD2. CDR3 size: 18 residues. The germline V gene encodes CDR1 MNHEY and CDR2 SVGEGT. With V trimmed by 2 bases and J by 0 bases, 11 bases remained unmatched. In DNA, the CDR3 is TGTGCCAGCAGTTACCATCATGCTAGCGGGAATAACTCCTACGAGCAGTACGTC. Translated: CASSYHHASGNNSYEQYV.

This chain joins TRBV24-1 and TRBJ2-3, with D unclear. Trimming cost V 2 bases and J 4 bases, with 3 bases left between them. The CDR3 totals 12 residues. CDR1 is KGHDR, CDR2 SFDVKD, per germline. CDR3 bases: TGTGCCACCAGTGATTCAGCAGATACGCAGTATTTT. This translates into CATSDSADTQYF.

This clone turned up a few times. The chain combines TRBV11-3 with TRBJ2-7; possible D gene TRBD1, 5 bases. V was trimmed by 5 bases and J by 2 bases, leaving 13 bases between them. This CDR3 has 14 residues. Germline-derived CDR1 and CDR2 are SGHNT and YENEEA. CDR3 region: CASSPPRAPYEQYV. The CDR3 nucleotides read TGTGCCAGCAGCCCCCCCAGGGCCCCCTACGAGCAGTACGTC.

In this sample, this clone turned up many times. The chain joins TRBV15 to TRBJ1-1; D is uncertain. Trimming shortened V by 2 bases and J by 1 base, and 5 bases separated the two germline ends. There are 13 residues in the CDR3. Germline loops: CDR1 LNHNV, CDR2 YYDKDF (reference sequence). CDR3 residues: CATSRSGNTEAFF. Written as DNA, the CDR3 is TGTGCCACCAGCAGATCAGGGAACACTGAAGCTTTCTTT.